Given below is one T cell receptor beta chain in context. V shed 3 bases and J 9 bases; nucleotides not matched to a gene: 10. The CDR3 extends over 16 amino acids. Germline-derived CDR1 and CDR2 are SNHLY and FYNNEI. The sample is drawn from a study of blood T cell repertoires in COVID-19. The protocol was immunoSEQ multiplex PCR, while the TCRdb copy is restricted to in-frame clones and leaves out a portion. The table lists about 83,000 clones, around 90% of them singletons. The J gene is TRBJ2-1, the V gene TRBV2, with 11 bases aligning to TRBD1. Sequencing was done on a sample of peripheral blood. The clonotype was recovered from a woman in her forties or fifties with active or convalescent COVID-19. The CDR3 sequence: CASSELRTGGGGEQFF. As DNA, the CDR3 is TGTGCCAGCAGTGAGCTAAGGACAGGGGGCGGGGGTGAGCAGTTCTTC.